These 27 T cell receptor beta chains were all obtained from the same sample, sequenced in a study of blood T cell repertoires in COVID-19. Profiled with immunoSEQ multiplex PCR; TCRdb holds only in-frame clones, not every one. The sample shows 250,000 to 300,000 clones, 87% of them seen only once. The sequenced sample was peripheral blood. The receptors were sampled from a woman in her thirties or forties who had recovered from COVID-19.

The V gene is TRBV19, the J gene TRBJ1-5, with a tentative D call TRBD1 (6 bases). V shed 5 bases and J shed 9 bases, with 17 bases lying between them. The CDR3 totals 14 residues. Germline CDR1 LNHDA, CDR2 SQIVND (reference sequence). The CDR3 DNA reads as TGTGCCAGTAGTCACCGGGACAACTTGTGGCCCCAGCATTTT. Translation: CASSHRDNLWPQHF. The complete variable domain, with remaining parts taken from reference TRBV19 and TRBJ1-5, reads DGGITQSPKYLFRKEGQNVTLSCEQNLNHDAMYWYRQDPGQGLRLIYYSQIVNDFQKGDIAEGYSVSREKKESFPLTVTSAQKNPTAFYLCASSHRDNLWPQHFGDGTRLSIL.

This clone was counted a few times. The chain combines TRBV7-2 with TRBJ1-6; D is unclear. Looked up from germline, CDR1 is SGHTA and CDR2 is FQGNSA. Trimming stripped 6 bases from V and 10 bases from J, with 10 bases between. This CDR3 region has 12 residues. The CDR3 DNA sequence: TGTGCCAGCAGTCCACGAGCGTCACCCCTCCACTTT. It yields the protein CASSPRASPLHF.

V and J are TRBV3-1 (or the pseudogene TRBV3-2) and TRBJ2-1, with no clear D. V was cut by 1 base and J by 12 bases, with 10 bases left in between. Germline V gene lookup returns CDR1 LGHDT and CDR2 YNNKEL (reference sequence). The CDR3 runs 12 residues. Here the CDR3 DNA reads TGTGCCAGCAGCCAAGGCCGACAAAGGCAGTTCTTC. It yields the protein CASSQGRQRQFF.

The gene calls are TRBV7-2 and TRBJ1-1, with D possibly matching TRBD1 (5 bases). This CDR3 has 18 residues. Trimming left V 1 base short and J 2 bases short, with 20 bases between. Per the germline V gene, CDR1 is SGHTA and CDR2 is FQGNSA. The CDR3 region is CASSLVGHLQARNTEAFF. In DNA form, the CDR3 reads TGTGCCAGCAGCTTAGTCGGCCACTTACAGGCCCGAAACACTGAAGCTTTCTTT.

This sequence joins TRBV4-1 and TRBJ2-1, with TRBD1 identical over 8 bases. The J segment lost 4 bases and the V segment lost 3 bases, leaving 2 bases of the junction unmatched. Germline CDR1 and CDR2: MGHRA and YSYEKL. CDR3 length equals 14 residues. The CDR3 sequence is CASSQGTGYNEQFF. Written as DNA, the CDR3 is TGCGCCAGCAGCCAGGGGACAGGTTACAATGAGCAGTTCTTC.

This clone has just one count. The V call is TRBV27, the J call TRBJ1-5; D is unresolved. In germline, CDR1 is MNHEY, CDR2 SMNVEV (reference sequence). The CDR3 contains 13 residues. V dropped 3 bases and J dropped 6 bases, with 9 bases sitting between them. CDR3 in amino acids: CASSFVGSQPQHF. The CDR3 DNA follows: TGTGCCAGCAGTTTTGTCGGGTCTCAGCCCCAGCATTTT.

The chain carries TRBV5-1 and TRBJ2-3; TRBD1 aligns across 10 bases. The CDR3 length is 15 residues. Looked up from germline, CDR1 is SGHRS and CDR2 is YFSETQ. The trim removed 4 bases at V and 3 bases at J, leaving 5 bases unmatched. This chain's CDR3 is CASSPPGQGTDTQYF. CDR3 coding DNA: TGCGCCAGCAGCCCTCCGGGACAGGGGACAGATACGCAGTATTTT.

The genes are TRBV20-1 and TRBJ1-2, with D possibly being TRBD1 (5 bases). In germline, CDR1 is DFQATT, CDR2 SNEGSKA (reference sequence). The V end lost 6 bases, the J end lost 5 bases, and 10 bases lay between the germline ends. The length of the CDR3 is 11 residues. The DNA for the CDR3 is TGCAGTGCCCGGGGGGGATATGGCTACACCTTC. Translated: CSARGGYGYTF.

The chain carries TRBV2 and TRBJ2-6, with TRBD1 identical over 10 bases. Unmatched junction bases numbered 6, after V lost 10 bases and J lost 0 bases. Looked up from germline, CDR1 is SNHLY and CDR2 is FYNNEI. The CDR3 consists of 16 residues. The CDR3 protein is CANGTGALSGANVLTF. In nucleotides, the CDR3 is TGTGCCAACGGGACAGGGGCCCTCTCTGGGGCCAACGTCCTGACTTTC. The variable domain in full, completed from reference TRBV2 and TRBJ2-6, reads EPEVTQTPSHQVTQMGQEVILRCVPISNHLYFYWYRQILGQKVEFLVSFYNNEISEKSEIFDDQFSVERPDGSNFTLKIRSTKLEDSAMYFCANGTGALSGANVLTFGAGSRLTVL.

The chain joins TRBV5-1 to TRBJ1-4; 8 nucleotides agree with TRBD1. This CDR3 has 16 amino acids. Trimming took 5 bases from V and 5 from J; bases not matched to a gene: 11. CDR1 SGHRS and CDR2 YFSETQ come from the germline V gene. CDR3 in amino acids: CASSHRTGIQNEKLFF. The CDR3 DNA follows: TGCGCCAGCAGTCACCGGACAGGGATTCAGAATGAAAAACTGTTTTTT.

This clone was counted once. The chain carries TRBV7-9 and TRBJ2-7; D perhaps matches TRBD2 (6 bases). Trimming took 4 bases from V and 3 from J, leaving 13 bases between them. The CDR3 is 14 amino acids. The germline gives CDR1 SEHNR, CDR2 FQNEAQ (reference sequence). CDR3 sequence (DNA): TGTGCCAGCAGCTGGTCTAGCGAGGTCTACGAGCAGTACTTC. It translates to CASSWSSEVYEQYF.

The CDR3 loop reads CASTEGAGAKNIQYF. As DNA, the CDR3 is TGTGCCAGCACAGAGGGGGCGGGGGCCAAAAACATTCAGTACTTC. This chain uses TRBV2 with TRBJ2-4, with D possibly matching TRBD1 (7 bases). V lost 7 bases, J lost 1 base, and 14 bases lay in between. CDR3 length: 15 amino acids. Per germline, CDR1 SNHLY and CDR2 FYNNEI.

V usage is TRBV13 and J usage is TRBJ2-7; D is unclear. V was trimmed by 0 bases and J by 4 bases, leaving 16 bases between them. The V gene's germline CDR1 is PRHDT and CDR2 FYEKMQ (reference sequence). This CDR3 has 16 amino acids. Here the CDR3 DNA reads TGTGCCAGCAGCTTAGGCCCCCCAGAGCGTACATACGAGCAGTACTTC. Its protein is CASSLGPPERTYEQYF.

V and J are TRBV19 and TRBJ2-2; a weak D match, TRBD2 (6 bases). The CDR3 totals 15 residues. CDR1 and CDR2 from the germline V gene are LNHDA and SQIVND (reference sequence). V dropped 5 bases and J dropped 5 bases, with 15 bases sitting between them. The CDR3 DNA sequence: TGTGCCAGTAGTCCACGGGACTCCCTTACCGGGGAGCTGTTTTTT. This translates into CASSPRDSLTGELFF.

CDR3 loop: CASSIGGILYGYTF. The CDR3 DNA is TGTGCCAGTAGTATTGGAGGAATCCTCTATGGCTACACCTTC. J is TRBJ1-2 and V is TRBV19; no clear D. The germline V gene encodes CDR1 LNHDA and CDR2 SQIVND (reference sequence). The CDR3 runs 14 residues. V was trimmed by 3 bases and J by 4 bases, leaving 12 bases between them.

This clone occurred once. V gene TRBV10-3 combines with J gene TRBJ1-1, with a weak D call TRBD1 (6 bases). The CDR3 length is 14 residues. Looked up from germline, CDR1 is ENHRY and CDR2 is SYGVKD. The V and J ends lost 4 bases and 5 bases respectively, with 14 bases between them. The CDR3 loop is CAISAGVQGTEAFF. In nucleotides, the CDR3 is TGTGCCATCAGTGCTGGGGTACAGGGAACTGAAGCTTTCTTT.

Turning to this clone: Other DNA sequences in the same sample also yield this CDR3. In nucleotides, the CDR3 is TGTGCCAGCAGCCGGGACAGTTCCTACGAGCAGTACTTC. Amino acid sequence: CASSRDSSYEQYF. The chain joins TRBV2 to TRBJ2-7, with 7 bases aligning to TRBD1. Germline V CDR1 and CDR2: SNHLY, FYNNEI. Trimming removed 6 bases from V and 1 base from J; junction bases left unmatched: 3. CDR3 length: 13 residues.

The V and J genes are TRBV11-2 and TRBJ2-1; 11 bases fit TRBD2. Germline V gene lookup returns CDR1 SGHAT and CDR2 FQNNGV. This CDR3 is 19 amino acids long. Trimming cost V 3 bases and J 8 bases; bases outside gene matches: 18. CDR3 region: CASSFFVAGGPGPNHEQFF. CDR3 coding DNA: TGTGCCAGCAGCTTCTTTGTAGCGGGGGGGCCTGGTCCGAACCATGAGCAGTTCTTC.

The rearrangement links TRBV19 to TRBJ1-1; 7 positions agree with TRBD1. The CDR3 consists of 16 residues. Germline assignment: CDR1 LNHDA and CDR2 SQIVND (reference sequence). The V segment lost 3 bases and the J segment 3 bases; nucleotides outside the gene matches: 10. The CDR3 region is CASSIVLNRGDTEAFF. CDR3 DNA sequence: TGTGCCAGTAGTATTGTCTTGAACAGGGGAGACACTGAAGCTTTCTTT.

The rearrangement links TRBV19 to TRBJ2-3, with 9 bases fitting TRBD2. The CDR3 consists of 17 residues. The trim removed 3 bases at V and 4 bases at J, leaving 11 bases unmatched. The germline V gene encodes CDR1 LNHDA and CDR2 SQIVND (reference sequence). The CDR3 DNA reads TGTGCCAGTAGTATGAGTGGGCGGGGGGGCCATTCAGATACGCAGTATTTT. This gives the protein CASSMSGRGGHSDTQYF.

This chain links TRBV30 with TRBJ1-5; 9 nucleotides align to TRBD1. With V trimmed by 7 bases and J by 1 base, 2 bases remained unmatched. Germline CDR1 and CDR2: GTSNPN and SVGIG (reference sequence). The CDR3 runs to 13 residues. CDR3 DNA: TGTGCCTACGACAGGGGGAGCAATCAGCCCCAGCATTTT. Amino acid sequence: CAYDRGSNQPQHF. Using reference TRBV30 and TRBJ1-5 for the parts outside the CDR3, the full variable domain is SQTIHQWPATLVQPVGSPLSLECTVEGTSNPNLYWYRQAAGRGLQLLFYSVGIGQISSEVPQNLSASRPQDRQFILSSKKLLLSDSGFYLCAYDRGSNQPQHFGDGTRLSIL.

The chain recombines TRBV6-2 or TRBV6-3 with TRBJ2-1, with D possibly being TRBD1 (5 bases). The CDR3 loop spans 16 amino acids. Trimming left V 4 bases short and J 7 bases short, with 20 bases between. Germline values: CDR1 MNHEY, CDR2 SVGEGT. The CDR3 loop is CASSSPKADSLNEQFF. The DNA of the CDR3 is TGTGCCAGCAGTTCACCCAAGGCAGACAGCTTAAATGAGCAGTTCTTC.

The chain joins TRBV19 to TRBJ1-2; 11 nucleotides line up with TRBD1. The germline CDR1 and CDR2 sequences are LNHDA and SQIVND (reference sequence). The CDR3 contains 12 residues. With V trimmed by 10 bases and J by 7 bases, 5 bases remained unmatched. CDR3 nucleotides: TGTGCCACCCAGGACAGGGGGCTTGGCTACACCTTC. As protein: CATQDRGLGYTF.

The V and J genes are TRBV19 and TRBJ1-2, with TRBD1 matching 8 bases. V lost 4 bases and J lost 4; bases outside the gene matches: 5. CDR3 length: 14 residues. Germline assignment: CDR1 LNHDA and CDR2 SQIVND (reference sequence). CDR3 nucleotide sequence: TGTGCCAGTAGTAGAGGACAGGGTCCCTATGGCTACACCTTC. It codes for CASSRGQGPYGYTF.

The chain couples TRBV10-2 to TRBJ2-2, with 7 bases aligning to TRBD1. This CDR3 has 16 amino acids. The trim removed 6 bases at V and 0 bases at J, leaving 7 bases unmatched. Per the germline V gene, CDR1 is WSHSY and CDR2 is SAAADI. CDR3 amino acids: CASSGSDRSNTGELFF. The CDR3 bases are TGCGCCAGCAGCGGATCGGACAGGTCGAACACCGGGGAGCTGTTTTTT.

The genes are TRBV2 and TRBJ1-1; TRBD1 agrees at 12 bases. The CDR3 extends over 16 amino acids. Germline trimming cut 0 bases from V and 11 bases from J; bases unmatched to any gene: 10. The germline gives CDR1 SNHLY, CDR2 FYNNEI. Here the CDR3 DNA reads TGTGCCAGCAGTGAAGCCACGCCGGGACAGGGGGCCTGGGCTTTCTTT. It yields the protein CASSEATPGQGAWAFF. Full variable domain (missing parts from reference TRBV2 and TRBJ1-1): EPEVTQTPSHQVTQMGQEVILRCVPISNHLYFYWYRQILGQKVEFLVSFYNNEISEKSEIFDDQFSVERPDGSNFTLKIRSTKLEDSAMYFCASSEATPGQGAWAFFGQGTRLTVV.

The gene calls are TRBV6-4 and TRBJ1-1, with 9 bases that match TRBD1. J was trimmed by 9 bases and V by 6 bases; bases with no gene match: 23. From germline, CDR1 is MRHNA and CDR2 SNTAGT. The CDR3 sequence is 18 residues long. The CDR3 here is CASRRAVGGSPGQGKAFF. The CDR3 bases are TGTGCCAGCAGGCGGGCTGTGGGCGGTTCACCGGGACAGGGAAAAGCTTTCTTT.